A selection of T cell receptor beta chains follows, all from one sample in a study of control samples from healthy donors and cancer patients. The repertoire was sequenced with immunoSEQ multiplex PCR; TCRdb's copy has only in-frame clones and lacks some. The sample records 130,000 to 150,000 clones, approximately 91% being singletons. What was sequenced was blood. These receptor sequences come from a man aged 25 to 45 in good health. The CDR3 runs from the conserved cysteine through the conserved F or W. D genes are given only for firm matches. Only some rows state a clone size, as once, few, many or a class for expanded clones.

D,J,V,size,DNA,CDR3
-,TRBJ2-7,TRBV25-1,-,TGTGCCAGCAGTGATGACCGTTCCTACGAGCAGTACTTC,CASSDDRSYEQYF
-,TRBJ2-3,TRBV5-5,-,TGTGCCAGCAGCTGGACAGCCAGAGGGTTCGATACGCAGTATTTT,CASSWTARGFDTQYF
TRBD1,TRBJ1-2,TRBV18,few,TGTGCCAGCTCACCACCGGAAACAGGGGGCCGGGGCTACACCTTC,CASSPPETGGRGYTF
-,TRBJ2-1,TRBV19,-,TGTGCCAGCTCAGGGAATGAGCAGTTCTTC,CASSGNEQFF
-,TRBJ2-2,TRBV2,-,TGTGCCAGCAGTGACGGTATCGACAGGACCACCGGGGAGCTGTTTTTT,CASSDGIDRTTGELFF
TRBD1,TRBJ2-3,TRBV27,-,TGTGCCAGCAGTTTGGGCTCGGGGACAGTAAGCTATAGCACAGATACGCAGTATTTT,CASSLGSGTVSYSTDTQYF
TRBD2,TRBJ2-3,TRBV19,-,TGTGCCACCGACATGCCTGCCGGGGGGACCACAGATACGCAGTATTTT,CATDMPAGGTTDTQYF
-,TRBJ1-3,TRBV4-1,-,TGCGCCAGCAGCCAGGCCGCCCTTGGGTCCAACCGAGGCACCATATATTTT,CASSQAALGSNRGTIYF
-,TRBJ1-2,TRBV3-1/TRBV3-2,-,TGTGCCAGCAGCCAAGGGGCGTCGTGGGGCTATGGCTACACCTTC,CASSQGASWGYGYTF
TRBD1,TRBJ2-2,TRBV18,-,TGTGCCAGCTCACCACGCGGGACAGGGGGCGCCGGGGAGCTGTTTTTT,CASSPRGTGGAGELFF
TRBD1,TRBJ2-7,TRBV28,few,TGTGCCAGCTTCGGACAGGGATCCTCCTACGAGCAGTACTTC,CASFGQGSSYEQYF
-,TRBJ1-6,TRBV10-3,-,TGTGCCATCAGAGCACCAACAGGAGACATTAATTCACCCCTCCACTTT,CAIRAPTGDINSPLHF
-,TRBJ1-1,TRBV11-1,-,TGTGCCAGCAGCTTACAGGCGGGGGAGGAAGAAGCTTTCTTT,CASSLQAGEEEAFF
TRBD2,TRBJ2-3,TRBV19,-,TGTGCCAGTAGTACGGGACTAGCGGGAGTGGTAGATACGCAGTATTTT,CASSTGLAGVVDTQYF
TRBD1,TRBJ1-1,TRBV5-6,-,TGTGCCAGCAGCCTCGGACAGGGCGGAAACACTGAAGCTTTCTTT,CASSLGQGGNTEAFF
TRBD2,TRBJ2-7,TRBV7-3,-,TGTGCCAGCAGCCGAAGCGGGGGGGCCGGCTACGAGCAGTACTTC,CASSRSGGAGYEQYF
-,TRBJ1-2,TRBV9,-,TGTGCCAGCAGCCCGCACCGAGCCGACAACTATGGCTACACCTTC,CASSPHRADNYGYTF
TRBD1,TRBJ2-5,TRBV15,-,TGTGCCACCGCTCGACAGGGTCTCGTTATGGAGACCCAGTACTTC,CATARQGLVMETQYF